The 26 T cell receptor beta chains listed next were all sequenced from one sample in a study of blood T cell repertoires in COVID-19. Only in-frame clones appear in the TCRdb table, and some are missing; sequencing was by immunoSEQ multiplex PCR. The table includes over 90,000 clones, approximately 80% detected once. The sequenced material came from peripheral blood. The receptors here all came from a man aged 60 to 69 with active or convalescent COVID-19.

This chain connects TRBV6-6 to TRBJ1-6; 12 nucleotides align to TRBD1. Germline trimming cut 6 bases from V and 6 bases from J; bases unmatched to any gene: 6. Germline V lookup: CDR1 MNHNY, CDR2 SVGAGI (reference sequence). This CDR3 is built from 16 residues. The CDR3 loop is CASRPGTGGLNSPLHF. CDR3 nucleotides: TGTGCCAGCAGACCCGGGACAGGGGGCCTTAATTCACCCCTCCACTTT.

The CDR3 DNA reads as TGTGCCAGCAGCTTTAAGGATTTGGGCTCACCCCTCCACTTT. As protein: CASSFKDLGSPLHF. V gene TRBV13 combines with J gene TRBJ1-6; no clear D gene. V was cut by 3 bases and J by 10 bases, with 13 bases left in between. This CDR3 comprises 14 residues. Germline V gene sequence: CDR1 PRHDT, CDR2 FYEKMQ (reference sequence).

The V and J genes are TRBV5-1 and TRBJ2-1; 8 positions agree with TRBD2. Germline values: CDR1 SGHRS, CDR2 YFSETQ. This CDR3 is built from 15 residues. The junction had 14 bases not matched to a gene; V was cut back by 6 bases and J by 9 bases. The CDR3 is CASIGVAGTVAEQFF. The CDR3 bases are TGCGCCAGCATCGGGGTAGCGGGAACAGTCGCTGAGCAGTTCTTC. Full variable domain (missing parts from reference TRBV5-1 and TRBJ2-1): KAGVTQTPRYLIKTRGQQVTLSCSPISGHRSVSWYQQTPGQGLQFLFEYFSETQRNKGNFPGRFSGRQFSNSRSEMNVSTLELGDSALYLCASIGVAGTVAEQFFGPGTRLTVL.

The V call is TRBV4-1, the J call TRBJ1-2; possible D gene TRBD1, 6 bases. CDR3 size: 14 residues. Germline values: CDR1 MGHRA, CDR2 YSYEKL. Trimming took off 0 bases at V and 7 bases at J, with 12 bases between the two ends. DNA of the CDR3: TGCGCCAGCAGCCAAGACAGGGGCCCCTCTGGCTACACCTTC. This codes for CASSQDRGPSGYTF.

This clone was detected only a few times. The sample holds other DNA sequences that translate to the same CDR3. This sequence joins TRBV7-3 and TRBJ2-1; 12 nucleotides align to TRBD2. This CDR3 is 15 amino acids long. Germline CDR1 SGHTA, CDR2 FQGTGA. J gave up 7 bases and V 3 bases, and 4 bases lay outside the gene matches. The CDR3 DNA reads as TGTGCCAGCAGCTTGACTAGCGGGAGAAGTAATGAGCAGTTCTTC. Translation: CASSLTSGRSNEQFF.

This rearrangement joins TRBV7-2 to TRBJ2-1; 7 bases fit TRBD2. V was clipped by 5 bases and J by 8 bases; unmatched bases: 9. This CDR3 spans 14 amino acids. CDR1 is SGHTA, CDR2 FQGNSA, per germline. The CDR3 DNA is TGTGCCAGCAGCCCGCCAGGGACTAATGATGAGCAGTTCTTC. It codes for CASSPPGTNDEQFF. Full variable domain (outside the CDR3, taken from reference TRBV7-2 and TRBJ2-1): GAGVSQSPSNKVTEKGKDVELRCDPISGHTALYWYRQSLGQGLEFLIYFQGNSAPDKSGLPSDRFSAERTGGSVSTLTIQRTQQEDSAVYLCASSPPGTNDEQFFGPGTRLTVL.

The chain combines TRBV13 with TRBJ1-3, with 9 bases aligning to TRBD1. Unmatched junction bases numbered 6, after V lost 5 bases and J lost 1 base. Germline lookup yields CDR1 PRHDT and CDR2 FYEKMQ (reference sequence). CDR3 length equals 16 residues. The CDR3, as DNA: TGTGCCAGCAGCCCGGGGACAGGGAGATCTGGAAACACCATATATTTT. This codes for CASSPGTGRSGNTIYF.

This clone was picked up a small number of times. The chain recombines TRBV3-1 (or the pseudogene TRBV3-2) with TRBJ1-5; TRBD1 aligns across 8 bases. The CDR3 spans 14 residues. J gave up 2 bases and V 4 bases, and 1 base lay outside the gene matches. The germline V gene encodes CDR1 LGHDT and CDR2 YNNKEL (reference sequence). In DNA form, the CDR3 reads TGTGCCAGCAGCCTGGGACAGGGCAATCAGCCCCAGCATTTT. Residues: CASSLGQGNQPQHF.

The rearrangement uses TRBV5-1 and TRBJ2-7; D call uncertain. Deletions cut 0 bases from V and 3 bases from J, with 10 bases between. Germline CDR1 is SGHRS and CDR2 is YFSETQ. There are 14 residues in the CDR3. CDR3 coding DNA: TGCGCCAGCAGCTTGGGGCTGTTGCTCTACGAGCAGTACGTC. It codes for CASSLGLLLYEQYV.

The rearrangement joins TRBV6-5 to TRBJ1-4; no clear D. Germline CDR1 and CDR2: MNHEY and SVGAGI. The V end lost 5 bases, the J end lost 5 bases, and 9 bases lay between the germline ends. The CDR3 spans 13 residues. CDR3 in amino acids: CASSRTENEKLFF. CDR3 sequence (DNA): TGTGCCAGCAGTCGGACTGAAAATGAAAAACTGTTTTTT.

The chain has TRBV10-1 and TRBJ2-7; 7 bases align to TRBD1. Germline V gene data show CDR1 as WNHNN and CDR2 as SYGVQD (reference sequence). The trim removed 0 bases at V and 6 bases at J, leaving 14 bases unmatched. The CDR3 totals 17 residues. The DNA for the CDR3 is TGCGCCAGCAGTGAGTCCCCCGACAGGGCAATCGCGGGCGAGCAGTACTTC. Translated, it gives CASSESPDRAIAGEQYF.

The chain is built from TRBV4-1 and TRBJ2-1, with a tentative D call TRBD2 (6 bases). The V and J ends lost 3 bases and 2 bases respectively, with 14 bases between them. The CDR3 extends over 16 amino acids. Germline V lookup: CDR1 MGHRA, CDR2 YSYEKL. CDR3 loop: CASSHWDSTAYNEQFF. The CDR3 DNA sequence: TGCGCCAGCAGCCACTGGGACTCAACGGCCTACAATGAGCAGTTCTTC.

The chain recombines TRBV28 with TRBJ1-2, with 10 nucleotides matching TRBD1. The CDR3 covers 13 residues. Per the germline V gene, CDR1 is MDHEN and CDR2 is SYDVKM. With V trimmed by 8 bases and J by 10 bases, 10 bases remained unmatched. CDR3 sequence: CASGTGALFDYTF. CDR3 bases: TGTGCCAGCGGGACAGGGGCCCTGTTTGACTACACCTTC.

This rearrangement joins TRBV5-5 to TRBJ1-1, with D perhaps matching TRBD1 (5 bases). Germline CDR1 SGHKS, CDR2 YYEKEE (reference sequence). V shed 3 bases and J shed 1 base, with 13 bases lying between them. CDR3 length: 15 amino acids. For the CDR3, the DNA is TGTGCCAGCAGCTCTTCAGGGTTTGCGAACACTGAAGCTTTCTTT. Amino acid sequence: CASSSSGFANTEAFF.

The chain employs TRBV7-2 and TRBJ1-2; no clear D gene. V was shortened by 2 bases and J by 3 bases, with 10 bases between the two germline ends. The CDR3 is made up of 14 amino acids. Germline V lookup: CDR1 SGHTA, CDR2 FQGNSA. CDR3 loop: CASSLFNRDYGYTF. The CDR3 DNA is TGTGCCAGCAGCTTATTTAATCGCGACTATGGCTACACCTTC. Variable domain in full (rest from reference TRBV7-2 and TRBJ1-2): GAGVSQSPSNKVTEKGKDVELRCDPISGHTALYWYRQSLGQGLEFLIYFQGNSAPDKSGLPSDRFSAERTGGSVSTLTIQRTQQEDSAVYLCASSLFNRDYGYTFGSGTRLTVV.

J is TRBJ2-1 and V is TRBV10-3, with 8 bases identical to TRBD2. This CDR3 is built from 17 residues. Losses at the gene ends were 7 bases for V and 1 base for J; bases not matched to a gene: 12. CDR1 is ENHRY and CDR2 is SYGVKD in the germline V gene. CDR3 bases: TGTGCCATCATGAAACCCGGGAGCGGGAGTTCCTACAATGAGCAGTTCTTC. It encodes CAIMKPGSGSSYNEQFF.

The chain is built from TRBV6-5 and TRBJ2-6, with D tentatively TRBD1 (6 bases). This CDR3 region has 15 residues. V lost 4 bases and J 4 bases, leaving 11 bases between the germline ends. Germline lookup yields CDR1 MNHEY and CDR2 SVGAGI. CDR3 loop: CASSSGQRGANVLTF. The CDR3, as DNA: TGTGCCAGCAGTTCTGGACAGCGCGGGGCCAACGTCCTGACTTTC.

This clone was seen just once. This chain uses TRBV4-3 with TRBJ2-1; D unclear. The CDR3 sequence is 15 residues long. Trimming shortened V by 0 bases and J by 0 bases, and 6 bases separated the two germline ends. In germline, CDR1 is LGHNA, CDR2 YSLEER. The CDR3 DNA sequence: TGCGCCAGCAGCCAAGATCCGAGCTCCTACAATGAGCAGTTCTTC. This translates into CASSQDPSSYNEQFF.

J is TRBJ2-3 and V is TRBV5-1, with a possible D match to TRBD2 (5 bases). Trimming cost V 2 bases and J 1 base, with 11 bases left between them. This CDR3 is 15 amino acids long. Germline values: CDR1 SGHRS, CDR2 YFSETQ. The CDR3, as DNA: TGCGCCAGCAGCTTTGGGGAGCCTCGCACAGATACGCAGTATTTT. This translates into CASSFGEPRTDTQYF.

V gene TRBV12-5 combines with J gene TRBJ2-5; tentative D call: TRBD1 (5 bases). Germline values: CDR1 LGHNT, CDR2 FRNRAP. V lost 3 bases and J lost 1, with 9 bases in between. The CDR3 is 14 amino acids. The CDR3 here is CASGFPDSQETQYF. CDR3 in DNA: TGTGCTAGTGGTTTCCCCGACAGCCAAGAGACCCAGTACTTC.

This CDR3 is CATSDPRRRTDTQYF. CDR3 sequence (DNA): TGTGCCACCAGTGATCCCCGTAGGCGGACAGATACGCAGTATTTT. V and J are TRBV24-1 and TRBJ2-3; D is unresolved. Trimming removed 3 bases at V and 3 bases at J, with 12 bases between. CDR3 length equals 15 residues. Germline CDR1 reads KGHDR; CDR2 reads SFDVKD.

The chain combines TRBV7-3 with TRBJ2-3; a possible D gene is TRBD2 (5 bases). The CDR3 totals 14 residues. Germline V gene data show CDR1 as SGHTA and CDR2 as FQGTGA. V was pared by 1 base and J by 3 bases, with 8 bases between. The CDR3 sequence: CASSLMDSTDTQYF. The CDR3 DNA follows: TGTGCCAGCAGCTTAATGGACTCAACAGATACGCAGTATTTT.

The rearrangement joins TRBV28 to TRBJ1-5; D gene ambiguous. This CDR3 is 15 amino acids long. The V gene's germline CDR1 is MDHEN and CDR2 SYDVKM. Trimming shortened V by 3 bases and J by 2 bases, and 11 bases separated the two germline ends. CDR3 amino acids: CASSLGPPGNQPQHF. The CDR3 nucleotides are TGTGCCAGCAGTTTGGGCCCGCCCGGCAATCAGCCCCAGCATTTT.

As DNA, the CDR3 is TGCGCCAGCACCGCCGGGACAGGGTCCTACAATGAGCAGTTCTTC. Protein: CASTAGTGSYNEQFF. The gene calls are TRBV5-1 and TRBJ2-1, with 9 bases matching TRBD1. Trimming at V came to 6 bases and at J to 1 base, leaving 5 bases not matched to a gene. The germline V gene encodes CDR1 SGHRS and CDR2 YFSETQ. The CDR3 spans 15 residues.

The rearrangement links TRBV5-4 to TRBJ2-2; D is undetermined. The V end was cut by 0 bases, the J end by 2 bases, with 5 bases between. Germline V gene sequence: CDR1 SGHNT, CDR2 YYREEE (reference sequence). This CDR3 comprises 14 residues. CDR3 amino acids: CASSLGLNTGELFF. The DNA of the CDR3 is TGTGCCAGCAGCTTGGGACTTAACACCGGGGAGCTGTTTTTT.

This clone showed up just once. The rearrangement joins TRBV5-1 to TRBJ1-4; the D gene is possibly TRBD1 (6 bases). Looked up from germline, CDR1 is SGHRS and CDR2 is YFSETQ. The CDR3 runs to 16 residues. Trimming pared 0 bases from V and 2 bases from J, leaving 11 bases between. CDR3 nucleotide sequence: TGCGCCAGCAGCTTGGGTTGGCAGGGGACTAATGAAAAACTGTTTTTT. It yields the protein CASSLGWQGTNEKLFF. Full variable domain (outside the CDR3, taken from reference TRBV5-1 and TRBJ1-4): KAGVTQTPRYLIKTRGQQVTLSCSPISGHRSVSWYQQTPGQGLQFLFEYFSETQRNKGNFPGRFSGRQFSNSRSEMNVSTLELGDSALYLCASSLGWQGTNEKLFFGSGTQLSVL.